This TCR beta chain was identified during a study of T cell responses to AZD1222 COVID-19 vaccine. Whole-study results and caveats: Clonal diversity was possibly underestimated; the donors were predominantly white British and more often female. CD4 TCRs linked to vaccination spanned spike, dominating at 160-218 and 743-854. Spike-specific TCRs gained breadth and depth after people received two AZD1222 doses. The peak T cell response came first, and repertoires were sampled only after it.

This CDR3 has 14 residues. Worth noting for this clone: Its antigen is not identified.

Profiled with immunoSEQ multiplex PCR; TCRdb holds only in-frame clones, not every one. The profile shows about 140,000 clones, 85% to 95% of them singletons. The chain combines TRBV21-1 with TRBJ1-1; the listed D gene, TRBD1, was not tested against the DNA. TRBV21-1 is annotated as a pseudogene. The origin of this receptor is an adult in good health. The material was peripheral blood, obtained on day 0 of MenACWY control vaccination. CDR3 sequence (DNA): TGTGCCAGCAGCAGACAGGGGAGAGGCGGAGAAGCTTTCTTT. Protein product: CASSRQGRGGEAFF.